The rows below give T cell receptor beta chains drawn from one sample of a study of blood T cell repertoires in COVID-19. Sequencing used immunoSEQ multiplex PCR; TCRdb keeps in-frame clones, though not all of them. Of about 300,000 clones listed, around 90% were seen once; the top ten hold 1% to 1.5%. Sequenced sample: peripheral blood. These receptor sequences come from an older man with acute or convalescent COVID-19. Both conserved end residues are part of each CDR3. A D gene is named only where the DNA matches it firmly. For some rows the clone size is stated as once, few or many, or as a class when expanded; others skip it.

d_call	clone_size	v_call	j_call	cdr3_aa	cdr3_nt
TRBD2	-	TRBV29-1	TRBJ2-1	CSVAEPLWRGGLNEQFF	TGCAGCGTCGCCGAGCCTTTGTGGCGGGGGGGCCTGAATGAGCAGTTCTTC
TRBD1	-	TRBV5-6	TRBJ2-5	CASSLEQGFFGTQYF	TGTGCCAGCAGCTTGGAACAGGGGTTCTTTGGGACCCAGTACTTC
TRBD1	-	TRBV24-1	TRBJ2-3	CAARQVGQGSPDTQYF	TGTGCCGCCCGACAGGTGGGACAGGGATCACCGGATACGCAGTATTTT
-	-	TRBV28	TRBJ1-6	CASSRGGGNSPLHF	TGTGCCAGCAGTCGGGGCGGGGGAAATTCACCCCTCCACTTT
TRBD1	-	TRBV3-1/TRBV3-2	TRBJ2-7	CASSQHYRGRWCEQYF	TGTGCCAGCAGCCAACACTACAGGGGGAGGTGGTGCGAGCAGTACTTC
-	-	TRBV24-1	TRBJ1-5	CATSAAQGNQPQHF	TGTGCCACCAGTGCTGCTCAGGGCAATCAGCCCCAGCATTTT
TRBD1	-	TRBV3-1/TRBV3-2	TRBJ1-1	CASSQDLRGRKAFF	TGTGCCAGCAGCCAAGATCTAAGGGGGCGGAAAGCTTTCTTT
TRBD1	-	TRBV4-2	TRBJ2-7	CASSLVGTDTYEQYF	TGTGCCAGCAGCCTGGTCGGGACAGATACCTACGAGCAGTACTTC
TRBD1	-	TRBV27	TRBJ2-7	CASSLIGQGYREQYF	TGTGCCAGCAGTTTAATTGGACAGGGTTATCGGGAGCAGTACTTC
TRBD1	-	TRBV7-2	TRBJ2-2	CASSTQGVETGELFF	TGTGCCAGCAGCACACAGGGGGTAGAGACCGGGGAGCTGTTTTTT
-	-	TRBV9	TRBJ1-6	CASSVGGQANSPLHF	TGTGCCAGCAGCGTAGGGGGGCAAGCCAATTCACCCCTCCACTTT
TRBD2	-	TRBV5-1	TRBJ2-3	CASSRTTSSTDTQYF	TGCGCCAGCAGCCGAACGACTAGCAGCACAGATACGCAGTATTTT
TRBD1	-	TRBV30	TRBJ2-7	CAFGQGYYEQYF	TGTGCCTTTGGACAGGGGTACTACGAGCAGTACTTC
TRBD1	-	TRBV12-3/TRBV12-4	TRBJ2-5	CASSGDRWKTQYF	TGTGCCAGCAGTGGGGACAGGTGGAAGACCCAGTACTTC
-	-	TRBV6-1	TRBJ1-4	CASSERPEGREKLFF	TGTGCCAGCAGTGAACGCCCGGAGGGGAGGGAAAAACTGTTTTTT
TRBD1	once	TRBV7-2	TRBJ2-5	CASSSRDRAGETQYF	TGTGCCAGCAGCTCCCGGGACAGGGCGGGAGAGACCCAGTACTTC
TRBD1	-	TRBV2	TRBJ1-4	CASSGPTGASWKLFF	TGTGCCAGCAGTGGTCCGACAGGGGCCTCTTGGAAACTGTTTTTT
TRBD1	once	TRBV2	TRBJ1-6	CASSTGQGENSPLHF	TGTGCCAGCAGTACAGGACAGGGTGAGAATTCACCCCTCCACTTT
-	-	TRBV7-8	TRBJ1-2	CASSPQRGGGYTF	TGTGCCAGCAGCCCCCAGCGGGGTGGTGGCTACACCTTC
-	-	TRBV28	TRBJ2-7	CASGPGAEQYF	TGTGCCAGCGGCCCAGGGGCCGAGCAGTACTTC
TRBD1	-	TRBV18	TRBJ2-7	CASSPPGTGKYEQYF	TGTGCCAGCTCACCACCCGGGACAGGAAAATACGAGCAGTACTTC
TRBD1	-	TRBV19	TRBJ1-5	CASSPGQGNQPQHF	TGTGCCAGTAGTCCCGGACAGGGGAACCAGCCCCAGCATTTT
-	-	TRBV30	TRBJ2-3	CAWSNSPADTQYF	TGTGCCTGGAGTAACTCTCCGGCAGATACGCAGTATTTT
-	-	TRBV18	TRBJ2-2	CASSPPVTQRVPGELFF	TGTGCCAGCTCACCACCGGTCACCCAGCGGGTTCCCGGGGAGCTGTTTTTT
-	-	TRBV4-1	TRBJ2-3	CASSQDGLFTDTQYF	TGCGCCAGCAGCCAAGATGGCCTTTTCACAGATACGCAGTATTTT
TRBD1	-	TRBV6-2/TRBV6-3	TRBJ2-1	CASSYPGTGYNEQFF	TGTGCCAGCAGTTACCCCGGGACAGGCTACAATGAGCAGTTCTTC
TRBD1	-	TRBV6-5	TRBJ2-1	CASHRRGLDNEQFF	TGTGCCAGCCACCGCAGGGGGCTTGACAATGAGCAGTTCTTC
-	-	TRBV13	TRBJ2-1	CASSLGGSSYNEQFF	TGTGCCAGCAGCTTAGGCGGGAGCTCCTACAATGAGCAGTTCTTC
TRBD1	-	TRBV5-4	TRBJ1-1	CASSSPGQGNTEAFF	TGTGCCAGCAGCTCTCCGGGACAGGGGAACACTGAAGCTTTCTTT
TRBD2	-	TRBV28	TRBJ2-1	CASRPPWGGNEQFF	TGTGCCAGCAGACCCCCTTGGGGGGGCAATGAGCAGTTCTTC
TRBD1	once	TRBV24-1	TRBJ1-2	CATSDPGQGDYGYTF	TGTGCCACCAGTGACCCGGGACAGGGCGACTATGGCTACACCTTC
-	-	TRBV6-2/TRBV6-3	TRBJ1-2	CASSLTPSSGGDYGYTF	TGTGCCAGCAGTCTTACCCCGTCCTCCGGCGGAGACTATGGCTACACCTTC
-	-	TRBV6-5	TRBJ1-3	CASSSSTIGNTIYF	-
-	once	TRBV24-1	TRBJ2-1	CATSDLARAPGEQFF	TGTGCCACCAGTGATTTAGCACGTGCCCCGGGTGAGCAGTTCTTC
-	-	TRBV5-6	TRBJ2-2	CASSPQTKASTGELFF	TGTGCCAGCAGCCCCCAGACAAAGGCGAGCACCGGGGAGCTGTTTTTT
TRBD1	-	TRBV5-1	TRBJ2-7	CASSLTFSGGPSYEQYF	TGCGCCAGCAGCTTAACCTTCTCAGGGGGCCCTTCCTACGAGCAGTACTTC
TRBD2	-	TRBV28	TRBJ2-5	CASSLYRGLAGVGETQYF	TGTGCCAGCAGTTTATATCGGGGACTAGCGGGAGTGGGGGAGACCCAGTACTTC
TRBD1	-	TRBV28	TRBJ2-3	CASRQGALGTDTQYF	TGTGCCAGCAGACAGGGGGCTTTAGGCACAGATACGCAGTATTTT
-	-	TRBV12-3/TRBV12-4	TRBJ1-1	CASSLARDTEAFF	TGTGCCAGCAGTTTAGCGCGGGACACTGAAGCTTTCTTT
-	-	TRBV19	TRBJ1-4	CASSGLLPEKLFF	TGTGCCAGTAGCGGACTTCTGCCCGAAAAACTGTTTTTT
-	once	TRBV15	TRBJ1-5	CATSRDRTRNQPQHF	TGTGCCACCAGCAGAGATCGGACACGCAATCAGCCCCAGCATTTT
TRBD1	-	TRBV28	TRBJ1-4	CASSNRGKLFF	TGTGCCAGCAGTAACAGGGGGAAACTGTTTTTT
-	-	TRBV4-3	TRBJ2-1	CASSQVRALNEQFF	TGCGCCAGCAGCCAAGTGAGAGCTCTCAATGAGCAGTTCTTC
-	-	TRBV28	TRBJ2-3	CASSIYTDTQYF	TGTGCCAGCAGCATCTACACAGATACGCAGTATTTT
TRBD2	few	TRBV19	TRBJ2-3	CASSIPPGTSGRGDTQYF	TGTGCCAGTAGTATACCCCCCGGGACTAGCGGGAGAGGAGATACGCAGTATTTT
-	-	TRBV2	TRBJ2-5	CASSVGETQYF	TGTGCCAGCAGTGTCGGGGAGACCCAGTACTTC
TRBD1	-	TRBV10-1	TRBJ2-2	CASSELPGTGITGELFF	TGCGCCAGCAGTGAGCTCCCCGGGACAGGGATTACCGGGGAGCTGTTTTTT
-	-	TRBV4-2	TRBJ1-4	CASSQDTYANEKLFF	TGTGCCAGCAGCCAAGACACCTACGCTAATGAAAAACTGTTTTTT
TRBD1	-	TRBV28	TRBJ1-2	CASGLQGAPYGYTF	TGTGCCAGCGGCCTTCAGGGGGCCCCTTATGGCTACACCTTC
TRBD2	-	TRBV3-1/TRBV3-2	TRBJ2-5	CASSHNSGSSETQYF	TGTGCCAGCAGCCATAATAGCGGGAGCTCGGAGACCCAGTACTTC
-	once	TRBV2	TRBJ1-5	CASSLNEPQHF	TGTGCCAGCAGTTTAAATGAGCCCCAGCATTTT
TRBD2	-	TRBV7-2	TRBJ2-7	CASSLGGTGGYYEQYF	TGTGCCAGCAGCCTAGGGGGTACGGGAGGGTACTACGAGCAGTACTTC
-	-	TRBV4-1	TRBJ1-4	CASSQTTGSGNEKLFF	TGCGCCAGCAGCCAAACTACAGGTTCGGGTAATGAAAAACTGTTTTTT
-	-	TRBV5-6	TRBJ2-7	CASSLVLTETYEQYF	TGTGCCAGCAGCTTGGTTCTTACGGAGACCTACGAGCAGTACTTC